Below, one TCR beta chain is given with its context. Its antigen is not known. This sample is drawn from a study of OX40 agonist ivuxolimab in advanced cancers. General study results and limits: Low levels of normalized T-cell clonal expansion also appeared in some nonresponders.

Germline V lookup: CDR1 SGDLS, CDR2 YYNGEE. The CDR3 totals 16 residues. After removal of 4 bases from V and 4 bases from J, the junction contained 7 bases not matched to a gene. Sequencing was performed with immunoSEQ multiplex PCR; in TCRdb, only in-frame clones are kept and a portion is missing. The sample contains tens of thousands of clones, just under 85% of which appear only once. Material: CD4+ or CD8+ T cells sorted from blood, obtained in a trial of the OX40 agonist ivuxolimab. This sequence joins TRBV9 and TRBJ2-5, with TRBD2 identical over 13 bases. The sequence came from an adult with an advanced solid tumor such as melanoma, head and neck, liver or kidney cancer. Here the CDR3 reads CASSPVGLAGTETQYF. Written as DNA, the CDR3 is TGTGCCAGCAGCCCCGTGGGACTAGCGGGGACAGAGACCCAGTACTTC.